The 18 T cell receptor beta chains below come from one sample, sequenced in a study of T cells in Graves' hyperthyroidism and ophthalmopathy. RNA transcripts provided the source from which TCR beta CDR3 regions were amplified. The HTBI primer set was used in a first-round RT-PCR of the TCR CDR3. From the multiplex PCR reads, TCRdb called clonotypes with MiXCR, one entry per CDR3 protein. The sample records around 450,000 distinct CDR3 sequences, roughly an eighth being singletons. Sequencing used blood. The receptors stem from a woman between 18 and 29 years old with Graves' hyperthyroidism.

The genes are TRBV4-3 and TRBJ2-1; 9 positions match TRBD2. Germline trimming cut 1 base from V and 7 bases from J; bases unmatched to any gene: 5. The CDR3 totals 15 residues. Germline V CDR1 and CDR2: LGHNA, YSLEER. The DNA of the CDR3 is TGCGCCAGCAGCCAAGTGCTAGCGGGACTTAATGAGCAGTTCTTC. Its protein is CASSQVLAGLNEQFF.

This clonotype was recorded many times. V usage is TRBV28 and J usage is TRBJ1-2, with D hard to call. Germline-derived CDR1 and CDR2 are MDHEN and SYDVKM. The CDR3 has 13 amino acids. The ends were cut back, 6 bases at V and 3 bases at J, with 11 bases in the middle. CDR3 in DNA: TGTGCCAGCAGCCTAAGACCGCACTATGGCTACACCTTC. This encodes CASSLRPHYGYTF.

The rearrangement links TRBV28 to TRBJ2-4; possibly TRBD2 for D (6 bases). CDR3 length: 16 residues. The germline CDR1 and CDR2 sequences are MDHEN and SYDVKM. V was trimmed by 5 bases and J by 0 bases, leaving 14 bases between them. CDR3 region: CASSPPGLPAKNIQYF. CDR3 bases: TGTGCCAGCAGTCCTCCGGGACTCCCAGCCAAAAACATTCAGTACTTC.

Many counts were recorded for this clonotype. The rearrangement joins TRBV7-2 to TRBJ2-3, with 9 bases that match TRBD2. The length of the CDR3 is 17 residues. J was trimmed by 1 base and V by 5 bases; bases with no gene match: 10. The germline V gene encodes CDR1 SGHTA and CDR2 FQGNSA. CDR3 sequence reads: CASSRVGREGRTDTQYF. In nucleotides, the CDR3 is TGTGCCAGCAGCCGCGTAGGGCGGGAGGGCCGCACAGATACGCAGTATTTT.

This clonotype was found a few times. This chain uses TRBV6-2 or TRBV6-3 with TRBJ1-5, with D uncertain. Germline V gene lookup returns CDR1 MNHEY and CDR2 SVGEGT. Between the trimmed V and J ends, which lost 5 bases and 4 bases, there was a span of 9 bases. This CDR3 comprises 13 residues. Here the CDR3 DNA reads TGTGCCAGCAGTGAGCTCCAAAATCAGCCCCAGCATTTT. Amino acid sequence: CASSELQNQPQHF.

At least ten counts were recorded for this clonotype. The rearrangement links TRBV12-3 or TRBV12-4 to TRBJ2-1; D perhaps matches TRBD1 (5 bases). This CDR3 comprises 11 residues. Deletions cut 11 bases from V and 8 bases from J, with 13 bases between. This chain's CDR3 is CACEKQDEQFF. Written as DNA, the CDR3 is TGTGCCTGTGAGAAACAGGATGAGCAGTTCTTC.

This clonotype was observed a handful of times. The rearrangement uses TRBV2 and TRBJ2-5; 7 nucleotides line up with TRBD1. J gave up 4 bases and V 11 bases, and 7 bases lay outside the gene matches. This CDR3 is 12 amino acids long. Germline loops: CDR1 SNHLY, CDR2 FYNNEI. DNA of the CDR3: TGTGCCGGCGACAGGGAAGGAGAGACCCAGTACTTC. It is translated as CAGDREGETQYF.

This chain links TRBV5-5 with TRBJ2-1; possibly TRBD1 or TRBD2 for D (5 bases each). The V gene lost 0 bases and the J gene lost 8 bases, with 9 bases spanning the gap. The germline CDR1 and CDR2 sequences are SGHKS and YYEKEE (reference sequence). This CDR3 comprises 13 residues. Here the CDR3 reads CASSLVMGDEQFF. CDR3 bases: TGTGCCAGCAGCTTGGTAATGGGGGATGAGCAGTTCTTC.

The chain uses TRBV30 and TRBJ1-1; no reliable D call. This CDR3 is built from 11 residues. CDR1 GTSNPN and CDR2 SVGIG come from the germline V gene (reference sequence). The ends were cut back, 2 bases at V and 11 bases at J, with 12 bases in the middle. CDR3 loop: CAWSRGIRAFF. The CDR3 DNA sequence: TGTGCCTGGAGTCGCGGGATTAGGGCTTTCTTT.

This clonotype was detected only a few times. The chain links TRBV19 to TRBJ2-1; 8 bases match TRBD2. The CDR3 spans 15 residues. CDR1 is LNHDA and CDR2 is SQIVND in the germline V gene (reference sequence). V lost 4 bases, J lost 6 bases, and 8 bases stayed unmatched. CDR3 in DNA: TGTGCCAGTAGTACTAGCGGGTGGGAAGTCAATGAGCAGTTCTTC. It yields the protein CASSTSGWEVNEQFF.

A remark on this clonotype: Since no conserved phenylalanine or tryptophan closes the CDR3, a read error is the likely cause. The chain is built from TRBV9 and TRBJ2-7; a possible D gene is TRBD2 (6 bases). The germline CDR1 and CDR2 sequences are SGDLS and YYNGEE. The V and J ends lost 6 bases and 2 bases respectively, with 15 bases between them. CDR3 length: 14 residues. CDR3 protein: CASISRERAYEQYL. The DNA of the CDR3 is TGTGCCAGCATTTCTCGGGAGCGTGCCTACGAGCAGTACCTC.

This sequence joins TRBV30 and TRBJ1-5; D is unclear. The V and J ends lost 3 bases and 2 bases respectively, with 11 bases between them. The CDR3 extends over 14 amino acids. CDR1 is GTSNPN, CDR2 SVGIG, per germline (reference sequence). The CDR3 region is CAWRNQGGNQPQHF. DNA of the CDR3: TGTGCCTGGAGGAACCAAGGAGGCAATCAGCCCCAGCATTTT.

This clonotype has ten or more counts. The V and J genes are TRBV27 and TRBJ2-1, with 13 bases lining up with TRBD2. The junction had 4 bases not matched to a gene; V was cut back by 5 bases and J by 6 bases. The CDR3 has 15 amino acids. Germline V gene lookup returns CDR1 MNHEY and CDR2 SMNVEV (reference sequence). CDR3 nucleotides: TGTGCCAGCAGTACGGGACTAGCGGGGTTCAATGAGCAGTTCTTC. Translating it yields CASSTGLAGFNEQFF.

The table lists this clonotype with many counts. V gene TRBV5-8 combines with J gene TRBJ2-3; no clear D gene. V lost 1 base and J 0 bases, leaving 9 bases between the germline ends. The CDR3 totals 15 residues. Germline CDR1 and CDR2: SGHTS and YDEGEE. CDR3 region: CASSLSAVSTDTQYF. CDR3 sequence (DNA): TGTGCCAGCAGCTTGAGTGCAGTGAGCACAGATACGCAGTATTTT.

V gene TRBV20-1 combines with J gene TRBJ1-1; TRBD1 aligns across 7 bases. After removal of 3 bases from V and 3 bases from J, the junction contained 4 bases not matched to a gene. CDR1 is DFQATT and CDR2 is SNEGSKA in the germline V gene (reference sequence). CDR3 length equals 13 residues. In DNA form, the CDR3 reads TGCAGTGCTAGTTCAGGGGGTCACACTGAAGCTTTCTTT. Amino acid sequence: CSASSGGHTEAFF.

This clonotype was seen repeatedly, ten times or more. This chain joins TRBV12-3 or TRBV12-4 and TRBJ2-2; D unresolved. Between the trimmed V and J ends, which lost 8 bases and 4 bases, there was a span of 11 bases. CDR3 size: 13 residues. CDR3 residues: CASLTAGTGELFF. The CDR3 nucleotides read TGTGCCAGCCTGACCGCCGGCACCGGGGAGCTGTTTTTT.

As concerns this clonotype: A much more abundant neighbour one base away suggests this may be a read error. The chain joins TRBV3-1 to TRBJ2-5; D is perhaps TRBD2 (6 bases). CDR1 and CDR2 from the germline V gene are LGHDT and YNNKEL (reference sequence). The CDR3 has 14 residues. Here the CDR3 reads CTCHGGGGSGTQYF. For the CDR3, the DNA is TGTACCTGCCATGGGGGAGGCGGCTCGGGGACCCAGTACTTC.

Worth noting for this clonotype: The germline gene is not matched at one end of the junction; a read error may be the cause. The chain couples TRBV15 to TRBJ2-5; D is unclear. The CDR3 is 15 residues long. The V gene's germline CDR1 is LNHNV and CDR2 YYDKDF (reference sequence). The CDR3 sequence: CATNRDHRAGETQYF. DNA for the CDR3: TGTGCCACCAACAGAGATCACCGGGCCGGAGAGACCCAGTACTTC.